Sequencing of this T cell receptor beta chain was carried out in a study of radiotherapy plus CTLA-4 blockade in lung cancer. This clone showed up just once. Germline-derived CDR1 and CDR2 are ENHRY and SYGVKD. The CDR3 totals 16 residues. V was pared by 7 bases and J by 1 base, with 19 bases between. Assay used: immunoSEQ multiplex PCR; TCRdb lists only in-frame clones, some missing. This table has about 49,000 clones, approximately 79% appearing once. The sample in question was peripheral blood, obtained from a patient treated with radiotherapy plus ipilimumab. The chain is built from TRBV10-3 and TRBJ1-1; a weak D match, TRBD1 (5 bases). This sequence originates from a human donor with non-small cell lung cancer who had stable disease on radiotherapy plus ipilimumab. The CDR3 here is CAITEGQGAKNTEAFF. Here the CDR3 DNA reads TGTGCCATCACCGAGGGGCAGGGTGCGAAGAACACTGAAGCTTTCTTT.